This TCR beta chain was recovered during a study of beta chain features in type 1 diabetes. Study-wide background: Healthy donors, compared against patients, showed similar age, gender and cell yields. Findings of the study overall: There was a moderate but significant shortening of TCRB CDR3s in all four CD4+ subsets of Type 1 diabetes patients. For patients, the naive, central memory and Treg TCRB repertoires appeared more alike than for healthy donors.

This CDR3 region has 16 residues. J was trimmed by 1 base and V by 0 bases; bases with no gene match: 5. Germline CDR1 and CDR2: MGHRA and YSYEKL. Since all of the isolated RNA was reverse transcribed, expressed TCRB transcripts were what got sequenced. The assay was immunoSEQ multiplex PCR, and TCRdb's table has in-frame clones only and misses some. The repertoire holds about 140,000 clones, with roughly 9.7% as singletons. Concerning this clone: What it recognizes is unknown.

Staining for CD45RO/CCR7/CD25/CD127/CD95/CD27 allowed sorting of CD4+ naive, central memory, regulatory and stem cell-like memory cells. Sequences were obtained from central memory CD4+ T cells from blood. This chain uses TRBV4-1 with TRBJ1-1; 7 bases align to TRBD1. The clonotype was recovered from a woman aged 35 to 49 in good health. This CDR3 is CASSQDGGTANTEAFF. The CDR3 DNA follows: TGCGCCAGCAGCCAAGATGGTGGGACAGCGAACACTGAAGCTTTCTTT.